The source of this T cell receptor beta chain is a study of shared clonotypes between healthy human individuals. Study details: A couple of women and three men aged 18 to 49 made up the donors.

CD45RO-negative CD8 cells positively selected for CCR7 made up the naive population, which excluded terminally differentiated effector memory CD45RA+ cells. Participating donors were healthy, HIV-negative adults free of recent acute infections or vaccinations. This CDR3 has 13 amino acids. V lost 4 bases to trimming and J lost 12 bases; unmatched junction nucleotides: 7. Germline values: CDR1 MGHRA, CDR2 YSYEKL. Clones were read by immunoSEQ multiplex PCR, and TCRdb kept only the in-frame ones, dropping some. Among roughly 2,000,000 clones, 85% to 95% were seen once, and the ten largest hold about 1.7%. Comments on this clone: The antigen is unknown.

Study-wide results and limits: The study found lower generation probabilities in non-shared clonotypes than in those shared by all four donors. With few donors, the genetic and exposure-history diversity represented was limited.

The rearrangement uses TRBV4-1 and TRBJ1-4, with 8 nucleotides matching TRBD1. The clonotype comes from a young man in good health. Some clones in this sample may be carry-over from other donors' samples. Sample: naive CD8+ T cells from PBMCs. The CDR3 DNA reads TGCGCCAGCAGCCCCGGACAGGGTAAGGAACTGTTTTTT. Translation: CASSPGQGKELFF.